Below are 26 T cell receptor beta chains sequenced from a single sample in a study of CXCR3-negative and CXCR3-positive naive CD8 T cells (dated by TCRdb to about 2019). Data came from a NextSeq 550. The Human TCR Profiling Kit (MiLaboratory) was used to prepare UMI-labeled 5' RACE TRB cDNA libraries. The reads, reprocessed by TCRdb, yield one row per CDR3 protein sequence and no DNA. The sample's table lists a count of some 130,000 distinct CDR3 sequences. The ten largest account for approximately 0.3% of the sample. The sequencing input was naive CXCR3- CD8+ T cells from blood. Taken with the paper, the label for cell subset or site translates to: CD45RO-CCR7+CD27+CD95- naive CD8+ T cells lacking CXCR3 (TNR3-). These receptors all stem from a human donor in good health. Some clones in this sample may be carry-over from other donors' samples.

This chain links TRBV7-9 with TRBJ2-7; TCRdb designates TRBD1, a call that cannot be tested without DNA. This CDR3 region has 12 residues. CDR1 and CDR2 from the germline V gene are SEHNR and FQNEAQ (reference sequence). The CDR3 is CASSSRGYEQYF. The entire variable domain, with the rest obtained from reference TRBV7-9 and TRBJ2-7, is as follows: DTGVSQNPRHKITKRGQNVTFRCDPISEHNRLYWYRQTLGQGPEFLTYFQNEAQLEKSRLLSDRFSAERPKGSFSTLEIQRTEQGDSAMYLCASSSRGYEQYFGPGTRLTVT.

The chain recombines TRBV9 with TRBJ2-1; TCRdb's D call of TRBD2 is untestable without DNA. From germline, CDR1 is SGDLS and CDR2 YYNGEE. The CDR3 extends over 16 amino acids. CDR3 amino acids: CASSVSGLAEYNEQFF.

The chain carries TRBV10-2 and TRBJ2-7; lacking DNA, the TRBD2 call made by TCRdb goes unchecked. Germline lookup yields CDR1 WSHSY and CDR2 SAAADI. CDR3 length: 14 residues. CDR3 sequence reads: CASREPGLENEQYF.

The chain has TRBV7-2 and TRBJ2-5. In germline, CDR1 is SGHTA, CDR2 FQGNSA. The CDR3 contains 14 residues. The CDR3: CASSLVGSRETQYF. Based on the CDR3 plus reference TRBV7-2 and TRBJ2-5, the full variable domain is GAGVSQSPSNKVTEKGKDVELRCDPISGHTALYWYRQSLGQGLEFLIYFQGNSAPDKSGLPSDRFSAERTGGSVSTLTIQRTQQEDSAVYLCASSLVGSRETQYFGPGTRLLVL.

V is TRBV15 and J is TRBJ2-3; TCRdb lists TRBD2, though no DNA is available to test this call. This CDR3 has 16 residues. Germline assignment: CDR1 LNHNV and CDR2 YYDKDF (reference sequence). This CDR3 is CATSRDSLGEADTQYF.

CDR3: CATSDSTSGGWTGELFF. V and J are TRBV24-1 and TRBJ2-2; TCRdb returns TRBD2, unconfirmable since there is no DNA. Germline loops: CDR1 KGHDR, CDR2 SFDVKD. The CDR3 consists of 17 residues.

The chain is built from TRBV28 and TRBJ1-1; the D gene TCRdb calls, TRBD1, cannot be checked with no DNA. Germline CDR1 and CDR2: MDHEN and SYDVKM. This CDR3 has 14 amino acids. CDR3 protein: CASRGQGAYTEAFF.

The V call is TRBV29-1, the J call TRBJ2-5; with no DNA, the TCRdb D assignment of TRBD1 cannot be verified. CDR3 length equals 16 residues. Germline loops: CDR1 SQVTM, CDR2 ANQGSEA. The CDR3 region is CSVEDPWTLPQETQYF.

V is TRBV6-2 or TRBV6-3 and J is TRBJ2-2. CDR1 and CDR2 (germline): MNHEY, SVGEGT. The CDR3 is made up of 14 amino acids. The CDR3 reads CASSYVEVLGELFF.

The V and J genes are TRBV7-3 and TRBJ1-1. CDR1 SGHTA and CDR2 FQGTGA come from the germline V gene. CDR3 size: 13 residues. The CDR3 here is CASSLWDNTEAFF.

The gene calls are TRBV9 and TRBJ2-5; TCRdb names TRBD1, which stays unverified in the absence of DNA. Germline assignment: CDR1 SGDLS and CDR2 YYNGEE. The CDR3 consists of 14 residues. The CDR3 reads CASSVGGGRETQYF.

The V call is TRBV4-1, the J call TRBJ1-1. The CDR3 spans 13 residues. CDR1 and CDR2 (germline): MGHRA, YSYEKL. CDR3 region: CASSQVLNTEAFF.

The rearrangement uses TRBV11-2 and TRBJ2-1. The germline CDR1 and CDR2 sequences are SGHAT and FQNNGV. The CDR3 is made up of 14 amino acids. The CDR3 reads CASSPDKDYNEQFF.

This chain joins TRBV23-1 and TRBJ2-5; no DNA is available, so the TRBD1 call from TCRdb remains unchecked. TRBV23-1 is an ORF for which the function is uncertain. CDR3 size: 17 residues. The CDR3 loop is CASSQSRDRGSQETQYF.

The J gene is TRBJ2-1, the V gene TRBV14; no DNA is available, so the TRBD1 call from TCRdb remains unchecked. The V gene's germline CDR1 is SGHDN and CDR2 FVKESK. The CDR3 covers 14 residues. CDR3 in amino acids: CASRRDGTYNEQFF. The variable domain in full, with the rest retrieved from reference TRBV14 and TRBJ2-1, is EAGVTQFPSHSVIEKGQTVTLRCDPISGHDNLYWYRRVMGKEIKFLLHFVKESKQDESGMPNNRFLAERTGGTYSTLKVQPAELEDSGVYFCASRRDGTYNEQFFGPGTRLTVL.

This CDR3 is CASSQDPGENTGELFF. The rearrangement uses TRBV4-3 and TRBJ2-2; checking the TCRdb D call of TRBD1 is not possible without DNA. CDR1 is LGHNA, CDR2 YSLEER, per germline. CDR3 length: 16 amino acids.

The chain has TRBV7-2 and TRBJ2-7; TCRdb lists TRBD2, though no DNA is available to test this call. CDR1 and CDR2 from the germline V gene are SGHTA and FQGNSA. The CDR3 is 15 residues long. The chain's CDR3 is CASSPLEGPYYEQYF.

The chain uses TRBV7-3 and TRBJ2-1; the TRBD1 assignment by TCRdb is unverifiable without DNA. Germline CDR1 is SGHTA and CDR2 is FQGTGA. The CDR3 covers 15 residues. The chain's CDR3 is CASSSRDRLYNEQFF. Looking up the rest from reference TRBV7-3 and TRBJ2-1 gives the full variable domain: GAGVSQTPSNKVTEKGKYVELRCDPISGHTALYWYRQSLGQGPEFLIYFQGTGAADDSGLPNDRFFAVRPEGSVSTLKIQRTERGDSAVYLCASSSRDRLYNEQFFGPGTRLTVL.

The chain combines TRBV10-1 with TRBJ1-3; the TRBD1 assignment by TCRdb is unverifiable without DNA. The V gene's germline CDR1 is WNHNN and CDR2 SYGVQD (reference sequence). The CDR3 has 18 residues. The CDR3 region is CASSGDTGVKHSGNTIYF.

The J gene is TRBJ1-2, the V gene TRBV29-1. This CDR3 comprises 12 residues. Germline V gives CDR1 SQVTM, CDR2 ANQGSEA. This chain's CDR3 is CSVERQEYGYTF.

The rearrangement uses TRBV12-3 or TRBV12-4 and TRBJ2-3; TCRdb selects TRBD2, and the lack of DNA leaves this call unchecked. The CDR3 has 15 amino acids. The CDR3 sequence: CASSLAGPSTDTQYF.

The V gene is TRBV13, the J gene TRBJ2-5; the TCRdb D gene call, TRBD1, has no DNA to confirm it. CDR1 and CDR2 from the germline V gene are PRHDT and FYEKMQ (reference sequence). The CDR3 is 15 residues long. CDR3: CASSLGASGKETQYF.

J is TRBJ1-1 and V is TRBV7-9. The CDR3 has 13 residues. Germline V gene lookup returns CDR1 SEHNR and CDR2 FQNEAQ (reference sequence). The CDR3 loop reads CASSSAMNTEAFF.

The chain carries TRBV28 and TRBJ2-1; TCRdb returns TRBD1, unconfirmable since there is no DNA. The CDR3 is 15 residues long. CDR1 is MDHEN and CDR2 is SYDVKM in the germline V gene. This CDR3 reads CASSSEQGYYNEQFF.

The V call is TRBV6-5, the J call TRBJ2-5; TCRdb calls TRBD1, which cannot be checked without DNA. This CDR3 is 12 amino acids long. Per germline, CDR1 MNHEY and CDR2 SVGAGI. The CDR3 reads CAAGDTEETQYF.

V and J are TRBV6-5 and TRBJ2-7; TCRdb's D gene call, TRBD1, goes unchecked for lack of DNA. There are 15 residues in the CDR3. CDR1 is MNHEY and CDR2 is SVGAGI in the germline V gene. CDR3 region: CASSLWTGAYYEQYF.